The clone carrying this TCR beta chain was detected only once. Its cognate antigen is unknown. This sample was taken from a study of cytomegalovirus exposure and HLA in healthy donors. General study points: The authors enumerated over 150 TCR beta chains as linked to cytomegalovirus.

The CDR3 spans 13 residues. Germline-derived CDR1 and CDR2 are SGHRS and YFSETQ. The germline V and J ends were trimmed by 4 bases and 4 bases, with 11 bases remaining between them. The PCR ran on 60 Vbeta and 13 Jbeta primers. Assay: immunoSEQ multiplex PCR; the TCRdb copy retains only in-frame clones and omits some. Of 150,000 to 180,000 clones in the sample, 70% to 80% were seen once. This clonotype originated in a man aged 30 to 39 in good health and CMV-seropositive. The material sequenced was PBMCs. The chain links TRBV5-1 to TRBJ1-1, with a weak D call TRBD1 (6 bases). For the CDR3, the DNA is TGCGCCAGCAGCCAGGGGTTTAGCACTGAAGCTTTCTTT. Amino acids: CASSQGFSTEAFF.